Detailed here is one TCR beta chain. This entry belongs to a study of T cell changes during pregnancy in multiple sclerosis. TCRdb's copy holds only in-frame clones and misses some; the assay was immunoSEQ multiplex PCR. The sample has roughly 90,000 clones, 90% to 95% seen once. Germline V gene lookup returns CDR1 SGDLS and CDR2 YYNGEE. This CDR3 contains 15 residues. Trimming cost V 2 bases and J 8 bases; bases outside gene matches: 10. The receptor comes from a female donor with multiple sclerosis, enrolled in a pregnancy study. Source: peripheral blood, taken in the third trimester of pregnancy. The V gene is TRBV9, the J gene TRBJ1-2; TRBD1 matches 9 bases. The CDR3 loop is CASSVTGGDVEGYTF. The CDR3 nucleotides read TGTGCCAGCAGCGTTACAGGGGGCGATGTGGAGGGCTACACCTTC.